The T cell receptor (beta chain) under discussion was sequenced for a study of cytomegalovirus exposure and HLA in healthy donors. Study context: The 120 validation repertoires and the approximately 670 first-cohort repertoires shared a platform, a later analysis reported. Study results and limitations: In the roughly 120 validation repertoires, a later analysis found that first-cohort TCR clusters tended to co-occur. Associated with cytomegalovirus, according to the listing, were about 160 TCR beta chains.

This clone has just a few counts. Antigen specificity is unknown. Germline V gives CDR1 PRHDT, CDR2 FYEKMQ (reference sequence). J gave up 4 bases and V 8 bases, and 14 bases lay outside the gene matches. The CDR3 has 16 residues. Some clones are missing from TCRdb's copy, which holds only in-frame ones; the method was immunoSEQ multiplex PCR. The sample lists around 150,000 clones, 85% to 90% occurring once. This TCR came from a woman in her thirties in good health and CMV-seronegative. The rearrangement joins TRBV13 to TRBJ1-1, with 9 positions matching TRBD1. The sequenced sample consisted of PBMCs. This chain's CDR3 is CASGGTFGQGSTEAFF. The CDR3 region has the DNA TGTGCCAGCGGGGGGACCTTCGGACAGGGGAGCACTGAAGCTTTCTTT.